This is a list of T cell receptor beta chains from one sample in a study of long-term antiretroviral therapy in people with HIV. Produced via immunoSEQ multiplex PCR; TCRdb's table is partial and in-frame only. The data hold 8,500 to 10,000 clones, with about 80% observed a single time. Sequenced material: unsorted PBMCs, taken 0.4 years before starting antiretroviral therapy. Every receptor here comes from a man under 40 with HIV. CDR3s include the opening cysteine and the closing phenylalanine or tryptophan. A D gene is named only where the DNA matches it firmly. Rows may omit the clone size; those that give it use once, few, many or a size class.

abundance,v_gene,d_gene,j_gene,CDR3nt,CDR3aa
.,TRBV11-2,TRBD2,TRBJ2-3,TGTGCCAGCAGCTTAGATCGCCTAGCGGGGGGGTTAACAGATACGCAGTATTTT,CASSLDRLAGGLTDTQYF
few,TRBV28,TRBD1,TRBJ1-2,TGTGCCAGCAGTTTATATTCTGGGACAGGAAGCGGCTACACCTTC,CASSLYSGTGSGYTF
.,TRBV6-6,.,TRBJ1-4,TGTGCCAGCAGTACCTGGGAGGGGAGCAAGGAAAAACTGTTTTTT,CASSTWEGSKEKLFF
.,TRBV28,.,TRBJ2-7,TGTGCCAGCAGCCTGGACCTATTCTACGAGCAGTACTTC,CASSLDLFYEQYF
.,TRBV25-1,TRBD1,TRBJ1-1,TGTGCCAGCGGCACAGGGGTCAGGGACACTGAAGCTTTCTTT,CASGTGVRDTEAFF
once,TRBV18,TRBD1,TRBJ1-5,TGTGCCAGCTCCTCAACAGGGGCCTACAATCAGCCCCAGCATTTT,CASSSTGAYNQPQHF
few,TRBV12-5,.,TRBJ1-5,TGTGCTAGTGCTTCGGACGGACCTTATCAGCCCCAGCATTTT,CASASDGPYQPQHF
few,TRBV18,.,TRBJ1-5,TGTGCCAGCTCGTTTAAGGAAGATCAGCCCCAGCATTTT,CASSFKEDQPQHF
medium-sized,TRBV19,.,TRBJ1-1,TGTGCCAGTAGTATAGGAGGAGGGGATGGTGCTTTCTTT,CASSIGGGDGAFF
few,TRBV19,TRBD1,TRBJ1-6,TGTGCCAGTAGTCCCTTGAAGGGGGCAAGCTCCTATAATTCACCCCTCCACTTT,CASSPLKGASSYNSPLHF
medium-sized,TRBV5-5,.,TRBJ1-6,TGTGCCAGCAGCTTGGGCAGACATAATTCACCCCTCCACTTT,CASSLGRHNSPLHF
few,TRBV20-1,TRBD1,TRBJ1-2,TGCAGTGCGTACGAGGACAGGCTATACACCTTC,CSAYEDRLYTF
.,TRBV18,.,TRBJ1-6,TGTGCCAGCTCACCAACGCCAGGAGGGGGGGGGAATTCACCCCTCCACTTT,CASSPTPGGGGNSPLHF
.,TRBV4-1,.,TRBJ2-3,TGCGCCAGCAGCCAAGATTCCTGGGGCACAGATACGCAGTATTTT,CASSQDSWGTDTQYF
few,TRBV5-1,.,TRBJ1-6,TGCGCCAGCAGCAGGGAATGGGATAATTCACCCCTCCACTTT,CASSREWDNSPLHF
.,TRBV9,.,TRBJ2-7,TGTGCCAGCAGCCCCTGGGGCTCAGGCGAGCAGTACTTC,CASSPWGSGEQYF
few,TRBV6-6,TRBD1,TRBJ1-6,TGTGCCAGCAGTGGGACAGCTACCTCACCCCTCCACTTT,CASSGTATSPLHF
.,TRBV7-2,.,TRBJ2-1,TGTGCCAGCAGCTTAGGAGTCGGACCCTACAATGAGCAGTTCTTC,CASSLGVGPYNEQFF
.,TRBV5-6,.,TRBJ2-1,TGTGCCAGCAGCCCCTGGGTAGACAATGAGCAGTTCTTC,CASSPWVDNEQFF
.,TRBV14,.,TRBJ2-6,TGTGCCAGCAGCCACAGGTTACCTGGGGCCAACGTCCTGACTTTC,CASSHRLPGANVLTF
.,TRBV9,TRBD2,TRBJ2-1,TGTGCCAGCAGCGGAACCGCGGGACTAGCCACTCCGGATGAGCAGTTCTTC,CASSGTAGLATPDEQFF
once,TRBV7-9,.,TRBJ2-3,TGTGCCAGCAGCCCACGAGGTCGCACAGATACGCAGTATTTT,CASSPRGRTDTQYF
.,TRBV28,.,TRBJ1-5,TGTGCCAGCAGTTTAGCCGGGGCGGCTCAGCCCCAGCATTTT,CASSLAGAAQPQHF
.,TRBV13,.,TRBJ2-5,TGTGCCAGCAGCTTAGGCCCAGGGCAACAAGAGACCCAGTACTTC,CASSLGPGQQETQYF
.,TRBV9,.,TRBJ2-1,TGTGCCAGCAGCGTAGCGGGGGCCCGAGACAATGAGCAGTTCTTC,CASSVAGARDNEQFF
.,TRBV5-6,.,TRBJ1-5,TGTGCCAGCAGCTTTAACATTGACGGCTATAGCAATCAGCCCCAGCATTTT,CASSFNIDGYSNQPQHF
.,TRBV9,.,TRBJ2-4,TGTGCCAGCAGCGGCTCTGGGTACATTCAGTACTTC,CASSGSGYIQYF
.,TRBV27,.,TRBJ1-1,TGTGCCAGCAGTTCCGGACGGCTTCGGAACACTGAAGCTTTCTTT,CASSSGRLRNTEAFF
few,TRBV7-9,.,TRBJ1-5,TGTGCCAGCAGCCTACGGGATAGCAATCAGCCCCAGCATTTT,CASSLRDSNQPQHF
.,TRBV15,TRBD1,TRBJ1-2,TGTGCCACCAGCAGAGATTGGGGTGGACAGGCCCTAGGCTATGGCTACACCTTC,CATSRDWGGQALGYGYTF
.,TRBV6-5,.,TRBJ1-4,TGTGCCAGCAGTTTGTTCGACAGTAATGAAAAACTGTTTTTT,CASSLFDSNEKLFF
.,TRBV7-2,TRBD2,TRBJ2-7,TGTGCCAGCAGCTTACGCTTTTGGGGGGGGAACTCCTACGAGCAGTACTTC,CASSLRFWGGNSYEQYF
.,TRBV11-2,.,TRBJ2-5,TGTGCCAGCAGCTTAGATTGGGGGCGTCAAGAGACCCAGTACTTC,CASSLDWGRQETQYF
.,TRBV7-8,.,TRBJ2-7,TGTGCCAGCAGCAAGGGATTTTGGGCCTACGAGCAGTACTTC,CASSKGFWAYEQYF
medium-sized,TRBV4-1,.,TRBJ2-7,TGCGCCAGCAGCCCCTCTTTGGGGGGTTCCTACGAGCAGTACTTC,CASSPSLGGSYEQYF
once,TRBV7-2,.,TRBJ1-2,TGTGCCAGCAGCTTTTTGCAAGCTGGGGGCTACACCTTC,CASSFLQAGGYTF
.,TRBV11-2,TRBD1,TRBJ1-1,TGTGCCAGCAGCCAGACCTCGACAGGGATTGAAGCTTTCTTT,CASSQTSTGIEAFF
once,TRBV11-2,TRBD1,TRBJ2-7,TGTGCCAGCACCTATAGCCCCGGGACAGGGATTTCCTACGAGCAGTACTTC,CASTYSPGTGISYEQYF
few,TRBV5-6,.,TRBJ1-2,TGTGCCAGCAGCTTGGAGGGCCCAATTAAAAACTATGGCTACACCTTC,CASSLEGPIKNYGYTF
.,TRBV28,.,TRBJ1-5,TGTGCCAGCAGTTTATGGACGGAGGGGAGCAATCAGCCCCAGCATTTT,CASSLWTEGSNQPQHF
.,TRBV5-6,TRBD1,TRBJ2-7,TGTGCCAGCAGCCACGGGACAGTGCTTTACGAGCAGTACTTC,CASSHGTVLYEQYF
.,TRBV5-8,TRBD1,TRBJ1-5,TGTGCCAGCGGCAGGGGGAATCAGCCCCAGCATTTT,CASGRGNQPQHF
.,TRBV10-3,.,TRBJ1-1,TGTGCCATCAGTCCGGGGGGGAGTGGTACTGAAGCTTTCTTT,CAISPGGSGTEAFF
few,TRBV28,TRBD2,TRBJ2-7,TGTGCCAGCAGTTTCTTGGTAGCGGGAGGGCGGGAGCAGTACTTC,CASSFLVAGGREQYF
few,TRBV2,.,TRBJ2-3,TGTGCCAGCAGGGATTACACAGATACGCAGTATTTT,CASRDYTDTQYF
.,TRBV5-8,.,TRBJ2-7,TGTGCCAGCAGCTTGGAACGCTTCGGCCTCCTCTCCGGGCAGTACTTC,CASSLERFGLLSGQYF
.,TRBV27,.,TRBJ2-2,TGTGCCAGCAGTTTCCTATCCTCGGCCGGGGAGCTGTTTTTT,CASSFLSSAGELFF
.,TRBV5-8,.,TRBJ1-1,TGTGCCAGCAGCCCGGTGGCTGGTATAACAGAAGCTTTCTTT,CASSPVAGITEAFF